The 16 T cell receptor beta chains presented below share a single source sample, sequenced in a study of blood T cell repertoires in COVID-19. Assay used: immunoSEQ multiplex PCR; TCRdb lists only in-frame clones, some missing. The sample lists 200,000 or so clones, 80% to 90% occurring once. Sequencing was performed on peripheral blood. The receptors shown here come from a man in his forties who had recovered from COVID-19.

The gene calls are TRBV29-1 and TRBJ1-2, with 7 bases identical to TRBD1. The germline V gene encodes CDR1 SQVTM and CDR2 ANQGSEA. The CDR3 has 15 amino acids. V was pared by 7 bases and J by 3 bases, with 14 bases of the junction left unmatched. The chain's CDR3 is CSARGQASGYYGYTF. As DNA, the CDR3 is TGCAGCGCGAGAGGACAGGCATCGGGTTACTATGGCTACACCTTC. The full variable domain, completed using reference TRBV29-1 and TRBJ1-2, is SAVISQKPSRDICQRGTSLTIQCQVDSQVTMMFWYRQQPGQSLTLIATANQGSEATYESGFVIDKFPISRPNLTFSTLTVSNMSPEDSSIYLCSARGQASGYYGYTFGSGTRLTVV.

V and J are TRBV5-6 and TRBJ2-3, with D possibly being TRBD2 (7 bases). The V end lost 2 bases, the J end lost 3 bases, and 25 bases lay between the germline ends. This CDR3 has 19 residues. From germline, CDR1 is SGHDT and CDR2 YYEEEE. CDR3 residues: CASSFLRDPGGYGTDTQYF. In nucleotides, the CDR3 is TGTGCCAGCAGCTTCCTCCGGGACCCGGGGGGCTACGGGACAGATACGCAGTATTTT.

CDR3 sequence: CASSFPGQGAGETQYF. The CDR3 bases are TGTGCCAGCAGCTTCCCGGGACAGGGGGCGGGGGAGACCCAGTACTTC. The chain couples TRBV5-4 to TRBJ2-5; TRBD1 agrees at 12 bases. Germline-derived CDR1 and CDR2 are SGHNT and YYREEE (reference sequence). The CDR3 has 16 amino acids. V dropped 2 bases and J dropped 5; count of bases not matched to a gene: 7.

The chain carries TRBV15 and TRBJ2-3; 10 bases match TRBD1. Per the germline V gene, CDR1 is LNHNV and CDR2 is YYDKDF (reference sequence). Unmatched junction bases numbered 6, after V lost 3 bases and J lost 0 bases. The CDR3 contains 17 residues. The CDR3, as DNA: TGTGCCACCAGCAGGGAAGGGACAGGGGTTAGCACAGATACGCAGTATTTT. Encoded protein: CATSREGTGVSTDTQYF.

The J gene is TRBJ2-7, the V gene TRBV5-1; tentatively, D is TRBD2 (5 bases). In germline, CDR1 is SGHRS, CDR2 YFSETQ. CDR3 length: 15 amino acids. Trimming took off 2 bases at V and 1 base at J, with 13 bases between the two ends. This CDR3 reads CASSFPAGGSYEQYF. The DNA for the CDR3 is TGCGCCAGCAGCTTTCCGGCAGGAGGTTCCTACGAGCAGTACTTC.

CDR3 coding DNA: TGTGCCACTTTGGGGACAGGGAGATACAATGAGCAGTTCTTC. Residues: CATLGTGRYNEQFF. The rearrangement joins TRBV10-3 to TRBJ2-1; 9 nucleotides match TRBD1. Germline V CDR1 and CDR2: ENHRY, SYGVKD. With V trimmed by 10 bases and J by 4 bases, 8 bases remained unmatched. The CDR3 totals 14 residues.

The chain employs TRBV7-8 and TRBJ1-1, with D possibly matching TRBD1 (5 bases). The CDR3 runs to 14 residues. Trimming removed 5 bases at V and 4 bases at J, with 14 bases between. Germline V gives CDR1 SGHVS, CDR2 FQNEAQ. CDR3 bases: TGTGCCAGCAGCCCTAGTGGGGGAGGCACTGAAGCTTTCTTT. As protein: CASSPSGGGTEAFF.

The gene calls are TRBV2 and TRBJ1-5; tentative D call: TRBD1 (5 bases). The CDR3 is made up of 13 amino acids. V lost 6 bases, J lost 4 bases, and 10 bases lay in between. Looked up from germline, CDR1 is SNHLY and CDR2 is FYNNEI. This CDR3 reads CASSGGTNQPQHF. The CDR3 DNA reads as TGTGCCAGCAGCGGGGGGACTAATCAGCCCCAGCATTTT.

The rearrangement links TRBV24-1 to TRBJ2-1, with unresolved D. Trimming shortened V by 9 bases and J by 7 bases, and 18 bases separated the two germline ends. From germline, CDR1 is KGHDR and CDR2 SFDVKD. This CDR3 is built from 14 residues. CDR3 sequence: CATPRRVTLNEQFF. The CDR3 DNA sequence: TGTGCCACCCCCCGACGGGTCACTCTGAATGAGCAGTTCTTC.

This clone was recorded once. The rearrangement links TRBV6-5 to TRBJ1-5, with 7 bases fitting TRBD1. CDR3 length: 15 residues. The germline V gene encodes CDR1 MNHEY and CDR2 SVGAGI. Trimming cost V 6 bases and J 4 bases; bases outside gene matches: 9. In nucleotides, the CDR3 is TGTGCCAGCAGCCTACAGGGGTCTGGGAATCAGCCCCAGCATTTT. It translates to CASSLQGSGNQPQHF.

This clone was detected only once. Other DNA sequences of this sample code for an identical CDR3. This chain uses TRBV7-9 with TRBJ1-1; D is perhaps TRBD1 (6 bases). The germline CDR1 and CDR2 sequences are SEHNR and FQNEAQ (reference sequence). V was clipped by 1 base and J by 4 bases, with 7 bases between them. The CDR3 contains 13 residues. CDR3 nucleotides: TGTGCCAGCAGCTTAGAAGGGGGCACTGAAGCTTTCTTT. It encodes CASSLEGGTEAFF.

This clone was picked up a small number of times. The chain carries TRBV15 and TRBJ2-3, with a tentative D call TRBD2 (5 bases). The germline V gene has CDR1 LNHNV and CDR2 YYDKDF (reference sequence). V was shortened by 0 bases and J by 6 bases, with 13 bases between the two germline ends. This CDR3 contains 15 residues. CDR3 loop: CATSRDELGGDTQYF. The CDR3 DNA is TGTGCCACCAGCAGAGATGAACTTGGAGGCGATACGCAGTATTTT.

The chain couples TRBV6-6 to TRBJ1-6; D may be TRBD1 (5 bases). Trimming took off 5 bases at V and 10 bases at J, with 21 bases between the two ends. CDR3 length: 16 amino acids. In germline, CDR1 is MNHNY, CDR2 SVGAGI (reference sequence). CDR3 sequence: CASSPLGGPGGSPLHF. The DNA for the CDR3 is TGTGCCAGCAGTCCCCTTGGGGGACCGGGGGGGTCACCCCTCCACTTT.

CDR3 bases: TGCGCCAGCAGTGACTCCGTTTGGGCGGATACGCAGTATTTT. Its translation: CASSDSVWADTQYF. The chain links TRBV10-2 to TRBJ2-3; D is ambiguous. This CDR3 spans 14 amino acids. Germline V CDR1 and CDR2: WSHSY, SAAADI. V was cut by 3 bases and J by 6 bases, with 13 bases left in between.

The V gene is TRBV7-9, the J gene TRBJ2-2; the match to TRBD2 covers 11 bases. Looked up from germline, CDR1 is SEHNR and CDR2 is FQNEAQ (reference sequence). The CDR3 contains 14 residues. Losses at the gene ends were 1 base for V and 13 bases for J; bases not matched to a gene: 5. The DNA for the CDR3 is TGTGCCAGCAGCTTAGACCTAGCGGGAGGAGGGCTGTTTTTT. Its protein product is CASSLDLAGGGLFF.

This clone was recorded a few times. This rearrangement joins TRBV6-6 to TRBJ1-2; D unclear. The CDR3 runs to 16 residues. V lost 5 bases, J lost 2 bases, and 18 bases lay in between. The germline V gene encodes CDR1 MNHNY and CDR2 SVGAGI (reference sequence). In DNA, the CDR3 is TGTGCCAGCAGTCCCGGTGGGGAGATGACCAACTATGGCTACACCTTC. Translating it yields CASSPGGEMTNYGYTF.